Described below is a single T cell receptor beta chain sequence and its context. This entry comes from a study of cytomegalovirus exposure and HLA in healthy donors. The CDR3 spans 11 residues. Germline V gene data show CDR1 as SEHNR and CDR2 as FQNEAQ (reference sequence). Both 60 Vbeta primers and 13 Jbeta primers went into the PCR. This table comes from immunoSEQ multiplex PCR, and its TCRdb copy is limited to in-frame clones, with some not included. The sample yields approximately 140,000 clones, about four fifths seen once. V usage is TRBV7-9 and J usage is TRBJ2-6; D may be TRBD2 (6 bases). Sequencing was carried out using PBMCs. The clonotype was recovered from a female donor in good health and CMV-seronegative. The CDR3, as DNA: TGTGCGGGAGGAGGGGCCAACGTCCTGACTTTC. Translated, it gives CAGGGANVLTF. The variable domain in full, with the rest retrieved from reference TRBV7-9 and TRBJ2-6, is DTGVSQNPRHKITKRGQNVTFRCDPISEHNRLYWYRQTLGQGPEFLTYFQNEAQLEKSRLLSDRFSAERPKGSFSTLEIQRTEQGDSAMYLCAGGGANVLTFGAGSRLTVL.